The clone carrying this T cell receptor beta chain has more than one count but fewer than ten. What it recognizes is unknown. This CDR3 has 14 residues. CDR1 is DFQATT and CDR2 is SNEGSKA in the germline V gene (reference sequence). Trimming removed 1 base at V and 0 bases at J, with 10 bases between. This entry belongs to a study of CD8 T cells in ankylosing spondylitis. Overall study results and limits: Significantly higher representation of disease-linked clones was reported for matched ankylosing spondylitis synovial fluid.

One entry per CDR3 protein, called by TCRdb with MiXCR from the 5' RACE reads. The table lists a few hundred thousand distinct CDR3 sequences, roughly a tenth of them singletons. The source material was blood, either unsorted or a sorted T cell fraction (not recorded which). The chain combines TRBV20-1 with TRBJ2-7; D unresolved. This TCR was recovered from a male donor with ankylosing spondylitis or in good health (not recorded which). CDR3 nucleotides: TGCAGTGCTAGAGCCCCGGGTAGCTCCTACGAGCAGTACTTC. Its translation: CSARAPGSSYEQYF.